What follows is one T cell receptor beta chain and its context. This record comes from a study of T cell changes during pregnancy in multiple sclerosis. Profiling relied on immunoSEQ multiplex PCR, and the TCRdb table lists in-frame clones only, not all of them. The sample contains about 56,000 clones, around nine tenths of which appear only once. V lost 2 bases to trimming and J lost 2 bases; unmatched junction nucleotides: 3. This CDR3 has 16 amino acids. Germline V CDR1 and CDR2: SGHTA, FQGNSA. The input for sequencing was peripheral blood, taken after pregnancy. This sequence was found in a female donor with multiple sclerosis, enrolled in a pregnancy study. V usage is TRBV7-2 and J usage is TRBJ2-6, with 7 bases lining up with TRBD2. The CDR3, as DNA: TGTGCCAGCAGCTTAAGGGGAGGGGCTGGGGCCAACGTCCTGACTTTC. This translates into CASSLRGGAGANVLTF.